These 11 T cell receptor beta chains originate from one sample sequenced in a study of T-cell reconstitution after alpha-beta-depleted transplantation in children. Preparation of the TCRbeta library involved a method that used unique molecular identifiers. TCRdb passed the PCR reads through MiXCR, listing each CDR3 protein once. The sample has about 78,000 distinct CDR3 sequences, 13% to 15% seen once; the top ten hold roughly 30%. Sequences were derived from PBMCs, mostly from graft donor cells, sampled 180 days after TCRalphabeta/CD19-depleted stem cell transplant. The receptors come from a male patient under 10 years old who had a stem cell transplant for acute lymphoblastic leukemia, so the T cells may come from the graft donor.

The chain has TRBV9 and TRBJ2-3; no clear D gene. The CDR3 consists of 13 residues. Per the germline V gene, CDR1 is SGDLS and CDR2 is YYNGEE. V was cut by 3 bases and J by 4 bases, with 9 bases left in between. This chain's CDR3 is CASSAVGPDTQYF. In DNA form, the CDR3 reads TGTGCCAGCAGCGCCGTCGGGCCAGATACGCAGTATTTT. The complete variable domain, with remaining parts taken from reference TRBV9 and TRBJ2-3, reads DSGVTQTPKHLITATGQRVTLRCSPRSGDLSVYWYQQSLDQGLQFLIQYYNGEERAKGNILERFSAQQFPDLHSELNLSSLELGDSALYFCASSAVGPDTQYFGPGTRLTVL.

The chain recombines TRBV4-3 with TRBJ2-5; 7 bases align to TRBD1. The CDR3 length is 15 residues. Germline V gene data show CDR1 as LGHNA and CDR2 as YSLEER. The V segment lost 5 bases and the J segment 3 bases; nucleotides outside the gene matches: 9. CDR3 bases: TGCGCCAGCAGCGCCCTCGGGACAGACAAAGAGACCCAGTACTTC. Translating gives CASSALGTDKETQYF.

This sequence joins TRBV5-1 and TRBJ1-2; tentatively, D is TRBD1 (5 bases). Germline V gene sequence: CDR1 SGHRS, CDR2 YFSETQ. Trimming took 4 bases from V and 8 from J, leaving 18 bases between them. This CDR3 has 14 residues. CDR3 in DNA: TGCGCCAGCAGCCCGTCGGGGGAAGTAATCGGCTACACCTTC. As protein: CASSPSGEVIGYTF.

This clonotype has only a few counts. CDR3 DNA sequence: TGTGCCATCAGTGAGTCCACGGGACTAGCGAACGAGCAGTACTTC. The encoded protein is CAISESTGLANEQYF. The chain joins TRBV10-3 to TRBJ2-7, with 10 bases fitting TRBD2. The V and J ends lost 0 bases and 5 bases, in that order; junction bases with no gene match: 4. Germline V lookup: CDR1 ENHRY, CDR2 SYGVKD. The CDR3 is made up of 15 amino acids.

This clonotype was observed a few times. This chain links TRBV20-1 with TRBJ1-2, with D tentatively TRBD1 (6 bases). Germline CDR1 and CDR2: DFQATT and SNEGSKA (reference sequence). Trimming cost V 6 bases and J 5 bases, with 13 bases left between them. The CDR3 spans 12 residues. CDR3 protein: CSARDIGYGYTF. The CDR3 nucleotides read TGCAGTGCGAGGGACATAGGGTATGGCTACACCTTC.

For the CDR3, the DNA is TGTGCCAGCAGCCGGACAGCAAACTATGGCTACACCTTC. Amino acids: CASSRTANYGYTF. The chain joins TRBV6-1 to TRBJ1-2; a possible D gene is TRBD1 (6 bases). Between the trimmed V and J ends, which lost 6 bases and 2 bases, there was a span of 10 bases. Per the germline V gene, CDR1 is MNHNS and CDR2 is SASEGT. The CDR3 consists of 13 residues.

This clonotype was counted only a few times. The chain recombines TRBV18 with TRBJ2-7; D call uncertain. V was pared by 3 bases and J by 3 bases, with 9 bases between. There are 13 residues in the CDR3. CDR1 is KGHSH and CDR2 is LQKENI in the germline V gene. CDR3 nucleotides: TGTGCCAGCTCACCCAGCGTTCTCTACGAGCAGTACTTC. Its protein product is CASSPSVLYEQYF.

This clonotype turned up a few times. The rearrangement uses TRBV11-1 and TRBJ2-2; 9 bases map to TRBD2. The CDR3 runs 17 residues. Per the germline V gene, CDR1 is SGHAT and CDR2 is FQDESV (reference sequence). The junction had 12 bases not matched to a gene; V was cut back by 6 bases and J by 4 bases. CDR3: CASRGLPETSGTGELFF. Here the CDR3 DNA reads TGTGCCAGCAGGGGACTTCCGGAGACTAGCGGCACCGGGGAGCTGTTTTTT. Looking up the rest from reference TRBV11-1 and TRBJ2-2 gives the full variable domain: EAEVAQSPRYKITEKSQAVAFWCDPISGHATLYWYRQILGQGPELLVQFQDESVVDDSQLPKDRFSAERLKGVDSTLKIQPAELGDSAMYLCASRGLPETSGTGELFFGEGSRLTVL.

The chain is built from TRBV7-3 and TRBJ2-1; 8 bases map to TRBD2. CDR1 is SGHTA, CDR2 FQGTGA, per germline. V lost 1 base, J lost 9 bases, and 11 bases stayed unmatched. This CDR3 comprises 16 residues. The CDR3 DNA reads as TGTGCCAGCAGCTTAAAGGGGAGCGGGAGTCTGAGTGAGCAGTTCTTC. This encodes CASSLKGSGSLSEQFF.

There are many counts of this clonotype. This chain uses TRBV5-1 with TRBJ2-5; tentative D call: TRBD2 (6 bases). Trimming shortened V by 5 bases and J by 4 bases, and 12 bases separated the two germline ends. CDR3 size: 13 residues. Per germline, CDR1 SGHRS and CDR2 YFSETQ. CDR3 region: CASSYQGGETQYF. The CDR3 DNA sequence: TGCGCCAGCAGTTATCAGGGAGGAGAGACCCAGTACTTC.

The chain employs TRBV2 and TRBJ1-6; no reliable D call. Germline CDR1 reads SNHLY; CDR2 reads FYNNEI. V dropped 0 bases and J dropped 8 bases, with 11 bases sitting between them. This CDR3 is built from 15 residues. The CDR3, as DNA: TGTGCCAGCAGTGAAGCGCTGAGTTGGGATTCACCCCTCCACTTT. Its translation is CASSEALSWDSPLHF.